This entry concerns a single T cell receptor beta chain. Its cognate antigen is unknown. Documented time point: cycle 4 day 1 (C4D1), after 6 weeks of nivolumab. Brentuximab vedotin exposure varied among the patients, all of whom had relapsed after autologous stem cell transplantation. Purification of CD4+ T cells from thawed PBMCs was achieved by magnetic negative selection. The table came from immunoSEQ multiplex PCR; TCRdb's copy has only in-frame clones and leaves some out. This sample has approximately 13,000 clones, with roughly 90% found just once. The entry originates in a study of PD-1 blockade in classical Hodgkin lymphoma. Study as a whole: Administration of nivolumab to patients was at 3 mg/kg intravenously every 2 weeks.

Study-wide points: Complete responders matched newly diagnosed patients in baseline diversity. The origin of the repertoire differences remains undefined, with disease activity or prior therapy as possible causes.

The V gene lost 0 bases and the J gene lost 12 bases, with 12 bases spanning the gap. CDR3 size: 13 residues. Per germline, CDR1 SGHDN and CDR2 FVKESK. Specimen: CD4+ T cells from blood, collected before the fourth cycle of nivolumab. The genes are TRBV14 and TRBJ2-1; possibly TRBD2 for D (6 bases). This clonotype was obtained from a human donor with classical Hodgkin lymphoma. This CDR3 is CASSQDRDGRQFF. The CDR3, as DNA: TGTGCCAGCAGCCAAGATAGAGACGGGAGGCAGTTCTTC.